Below, one T cell receptor (beta chain) is given with its context. The CDR3 sequence is 13 residues long. V lost 8 bases to trimming and J lost 4 bases; unmatched junction nucleotides: 8. Germline V lookup: CDR1 MDHEN, CDR2 SYDVKM. The source of the sample is a study of blood T cell repertoires in COVID-19. Turning to the study itself: Whether acute or convalescent, the COVID-19 samples came from the United States, Italy and Spain. T cells, B-cell-depleted T cells, or PBMCs supplied cDNA or gDNA.

In the authors' workflow: From reference gene primer amplification, estimates of nucleated cell counts were derived. The data were produced by immunoSEQ multiplex PCR, yet TCRdb's version contains in-frame clones alone and is incomplete. V and J calls and clone size come straight from that table; D and trimming were deduced from the DNA. In the table there are roughly 200,000 clones, approximately 80% of which are singletons. Material: peripheral blood. This TCR came from a man between 50 and 59 years old who had recovered from COVID-19. This chain uses TRBV28 with TRBJ2-7, with 7 bases identical to TRBD2. CDR3 nucleotide sequence: TGTGCCAGCTTCGGCGGGAGCGTGTACGAGCAGTACTTC. Its protein is CASFGGSVYEQYF.